This paragraph reports one T cell receptor beta chain. Each CDR3 protein gets one entry after TCRdb re-called the PCR reads with MiXCR. The sample lists 15,000 to 20,000 distinct CDR3 sequences, approximately 47% occurring once. The record originates from a study of tumor-infiltrating lymphocytes in oesophageal squamous cell carcinoma. Sequenced sample: normal esophageal tissue next to the tumor. The receptor's source is a female donor with esophageal squamous cell carcinoma.

CDR3 region: CASSSGQLQETQYF. The CDR3 DNA follows: TGTGCCAGCAGCTCGGGACAGCTCCAAGAGACCCAGTACTTC. The chain carries TRBV11-2 and TRBJ2-1; 7 bases map to TRBD1. The DNA end is more similar to TRBJ2-5, so the J call may be wrong. The germline V gene encodes CDR1 SGHAT and CDR2 FQNNGV. The CDR3 sequence is 14 residues long.